Shown below are 3 T cell receptor beta chains from a single sample sequenced in a study of CD4 T cells in relation to SARS-CoV-2 and coronaviruses. The method was immunoSEQ multiplex PCR; TCRdb's version includes in-frame clones alone and lacks a portion of them. The data contain about 37,000 clones, approximately 85% of them singletons. Sequenced input: memory CD4+ T cells from PBMCs. Receptor source: an adult with COVID-19.

The J gene is TRBJ2-3, the V gene TRBV5-1; 7 nucleotides agree with TRBD2. The CDR3 has 14 residues. V trimming: 8 bases; J trimming: 5 bases; junction bases outside the gene matches: 11. Germline CDR1 and CDR2: SGHRS and YFSETQ. The CDR3 DNA is TGCGCCAGTCGGCGGCGGGAGTCTTTAGATACGCAGTATTTT. This sequence encodes CASRRRESLDTQYF. The complete variable domain, with remaining parts taken from reference TRBV5-1 and TRBJ2-3, reads KAGVTQTPRYLIKTRGQQVTLSCSPISGHRSVSWYQQTPGQGLQFLFEYFSETQRNKGNFPGRFSGRQFSNSRSEMNVSTLELGDSALYLCASRRRESLDTQYFGPGTRLTVL.

The chain links TRBV4-1 to TRBJ2-3, with D perhaps matching TRBD1 (6 bases). With 3 bases removed from V and 3 bases from J, the gap between germline ends came to 13 bases. The CDR3 extends over 15 amino acids. Germline V gene sequence: CDR1 MGHRA, CDR2 YSYEKL. The CDR3 nucleotides read TGCGCCAGCAGCCAGGCTCTAGGGGGAACAGATACGCAGTATTTT. Amino acid sequence: CASSQALGGTDTQYF.

The chain is built from TRBV7-9 and TRBJ2-5, with unresolved D. The V and J ends lost 5 bases and 3 bases respectively, with 4 bases between them. This CDR3 has 11 amino acids. CDR1 and CDR2 from the germline V gene are SEHNR and FQNEAQ (reference sequence). CDR3 residues: CASSQKETQYF. The CDR3 bases are TGTGCCAGCAGCCAAAAAGAGACCCAGTACTTC.